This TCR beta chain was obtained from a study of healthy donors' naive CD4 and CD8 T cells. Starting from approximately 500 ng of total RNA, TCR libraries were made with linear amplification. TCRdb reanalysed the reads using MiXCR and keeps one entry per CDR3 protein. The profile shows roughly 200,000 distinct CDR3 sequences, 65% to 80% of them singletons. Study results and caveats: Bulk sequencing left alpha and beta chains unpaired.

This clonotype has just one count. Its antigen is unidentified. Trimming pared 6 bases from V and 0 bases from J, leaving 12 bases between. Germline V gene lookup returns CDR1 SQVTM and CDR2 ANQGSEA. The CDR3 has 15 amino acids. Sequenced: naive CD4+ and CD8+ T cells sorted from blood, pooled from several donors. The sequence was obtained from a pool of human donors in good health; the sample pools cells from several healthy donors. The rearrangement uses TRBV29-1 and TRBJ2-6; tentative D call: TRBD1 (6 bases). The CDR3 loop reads CSVGLGGSGANVLTF. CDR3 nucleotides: TGCAGCGTGGGGCTAGGGGGCTCTGGGGCCAACGTCCTGACTTTC.